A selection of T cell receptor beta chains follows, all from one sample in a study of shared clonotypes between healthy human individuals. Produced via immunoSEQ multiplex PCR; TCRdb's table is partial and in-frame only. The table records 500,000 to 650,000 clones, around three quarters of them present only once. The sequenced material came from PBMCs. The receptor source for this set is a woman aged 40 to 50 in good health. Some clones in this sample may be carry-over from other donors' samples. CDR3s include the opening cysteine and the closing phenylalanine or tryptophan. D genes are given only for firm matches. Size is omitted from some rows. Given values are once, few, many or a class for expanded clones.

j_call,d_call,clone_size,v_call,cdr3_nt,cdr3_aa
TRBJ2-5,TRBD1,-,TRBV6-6,TGTGCCAGCAGTTACCCGGACAGGCCGGGGGAGACCCAGTACTTC,CASSYPDRPGETQYF
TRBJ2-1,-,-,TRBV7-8,TGTGCCAGCAGCTTAGGACGGAGGAGGGGGGTAGAGCAGTTCTTC,CASSLGRRRGVEQFF
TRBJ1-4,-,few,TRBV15,TGTGCCACCAGCCCAAGAAGCGGGACGGCCCAGGAAAAACTGTTTTTT,CATSPRSGTAQEKLFF
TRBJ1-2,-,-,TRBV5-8,TGTGCCAGCAGCTTCCGGGGGGCAGGTGGCTACACCTTC,CASSFRGAGGYTF
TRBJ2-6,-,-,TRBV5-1,TGCGCCAGCAGCTCCATCCCGAACTCTGGGGCCAACGTCCTGACTTTC,CASSSIPNSGANVLTF
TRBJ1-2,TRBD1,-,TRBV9,TGTGCCAGCAGCCCACCCCGGGACAGGGGGGCTTTGGGTGGCTACACCTTC,CASSPPRDRGALGGYTF
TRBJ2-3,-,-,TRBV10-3,TGTGCCATCAGTGTCGGCGGGGATCGTGGCACAGATACGCAGTATTTT,CAISVGGDRGTDTQYF
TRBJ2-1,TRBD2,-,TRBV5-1,TGCGCCAGCAGCGCCCCTAGCGGGAGATACAATGAGCAGTTCTTC,CASSAPSGRYNEQFF
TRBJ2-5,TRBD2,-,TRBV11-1,TGTGCCAGCGGCGGAGCGGGAGGTCTGGGAGAGACCCAGTACTTC,CASGGAGGLGETQYF
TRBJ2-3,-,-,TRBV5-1,TGCGCCAGCAGCCCCGTAGGCACAGATACGCAGTATTTT,CASSPVGTDTQYF
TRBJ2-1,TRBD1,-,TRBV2,TGTGCCAGCAGTGAAATTGTAGGGGGCGGTGAGCAGTTCTTC,CASSEIVGGGEQFF
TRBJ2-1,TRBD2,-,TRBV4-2,TGTGCCAGCAGCCAAGGCCGTGGTAGCGGGAATCTTGTCGGTGAGCAGTTCTTC,CASSQGRGSGNLVGEQFF
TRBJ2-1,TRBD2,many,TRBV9,TGTGCCAGCAGCGTTCCTGGGGGGAGCCCGGGACTAGCGGGATACAATGAGCAGTTCTTC,CASSVPGGSPGLAGYNEQFF
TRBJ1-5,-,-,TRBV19,TGTGCCAGTAAAGGGAATGGCAATCAGCCCCAGCATTTT,CASKGNGNQPQHF
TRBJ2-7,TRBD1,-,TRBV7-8,TGTGCCAGCAGCTTAGCCTCGGGACAGGTGATCTACGAGCAGTACTTC,CASSLASGQVIYEQYF
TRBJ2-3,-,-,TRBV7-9,TGTGCCAGCAGCTTAGGGTGGAGCACAGATACGCAGTATTTT,CASSLGWSTDTQYF
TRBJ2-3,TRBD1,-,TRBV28,TGTGCCAGCAGTGACCGGACAGGACCAGATACGCAGTATTTT,CASSDRTGPDTQYF
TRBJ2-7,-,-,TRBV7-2,TGTGCCAGCAGCTCGAACTACGAGCAGTACTTC,CASSSNYEQYF
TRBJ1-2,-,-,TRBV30,TGTGCCTGGACGCCCCCCGGGACAAGCCCCTATGGCTACACCTTC,CAWTPPGTSPYGYTF
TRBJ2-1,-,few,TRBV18,TGTGCCAGCTCACCAGGGTCGGACAGAAACAATGAGCAGTTCTTC,CASSPGSDRNNEQFF
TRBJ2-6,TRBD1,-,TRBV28,TGTGCCAGCAGTTTAATTGGATGGGGTGGACAGGGGTTAATTGGGGCCAACGTCCTGACTTTC,CASSLIGWGGQGLIGANVLTF
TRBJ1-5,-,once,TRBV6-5,TGTGCCAGCAGTTATGGACAGCTAGGGCCCCAGCATTTT,CASSYGQLGPQHF
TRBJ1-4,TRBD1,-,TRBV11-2,TGTGCCAGCAGCTTGGCCCGGACAGGGCCTAATGAAAAACTGTTTTTT,CASSLARTGPNEKLFF
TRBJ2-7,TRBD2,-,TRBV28,TGTGCCAGCAGTTTCGGGGGGACGGACGAGCAGTACTTC,CASSFGGTDEQYF
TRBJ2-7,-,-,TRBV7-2,TGTGCCAGCAGCTTACGGATATTTCCCTACGAGCAGTACTTC,CASSLRIFPYEQYF
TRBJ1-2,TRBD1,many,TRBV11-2,TGTGCCAGCAGCGACCGCCGGACAGGGCGGGTGTATGGCTACACCTTC,CASSDRRTGRVYGYTF
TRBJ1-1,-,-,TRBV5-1,TGCGCCAGCAGCTTGGTTGGGGAAGGTGAAACTGAAGCTTTCTTT,CASSLVGEGETEAFF